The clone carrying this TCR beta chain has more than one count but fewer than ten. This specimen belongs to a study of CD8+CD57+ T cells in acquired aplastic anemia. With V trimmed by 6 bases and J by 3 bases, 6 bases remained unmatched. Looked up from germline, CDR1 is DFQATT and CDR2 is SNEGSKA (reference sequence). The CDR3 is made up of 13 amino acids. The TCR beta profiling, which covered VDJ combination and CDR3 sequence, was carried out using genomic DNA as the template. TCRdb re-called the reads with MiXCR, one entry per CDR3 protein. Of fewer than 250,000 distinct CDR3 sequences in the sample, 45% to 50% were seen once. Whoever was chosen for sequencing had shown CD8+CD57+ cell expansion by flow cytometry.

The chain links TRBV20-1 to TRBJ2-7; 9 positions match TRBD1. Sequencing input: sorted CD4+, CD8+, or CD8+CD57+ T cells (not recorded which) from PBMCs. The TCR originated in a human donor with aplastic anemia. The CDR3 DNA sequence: TGCAGTGCAGGCGGGACAGGGCTCTACGAGCAGTACTTC. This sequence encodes CSAGGTGLYEQYF.